The T cell receptor (beta chain) under discussion was sequenced for a study of tumor-infiltrating lymphocytes in primary liver carcinoma. It was unsorted whole blood that yielded blood RNA, and germline DNA was also extracted. For this clonotype: Possible read error: a much larger clone is one base away. The final CDR3 position lacks the conserved phenylalanine or tryptophan, pointing to a likely read error.

Starting material of 500 ng total RNA yielded TCR beta cDNA via a constant-region primer. Libraries of TCR beta came from three nested multiplex PCR rounds with slightly modified ARM-PCR. Use of TRBV1-TRBV30 forward primers with a C-beta reverse primer characterized the first two PCR rounds, which lasted ten to eleven cycles each. Via MiXCR, TCRdb re-called the multiplex PCR reads, giving one row per CDR3 protein. The sample includes about 310,000 distinct CDR3 sequences, roughly three fifths of them seen just once. Trimming removed 3 bases at V and 7 bases at J, with 14 bases between. This CDR3 spans 14 amino acids. Germline V gives CDR1 MGHRA, CDR2 YSYEKL.

The source of this sequence is a young woman with primary liver carcinoma and hepatitis B virus infection. The chain uses TRBV4-1 and TRBJ2-3; the D gene is possibly TRBD2 (5 bases). Sequences were obtained from peripheral blood. CDR3 nucleotides: TGCGCCAGCAGCCAGCCCCGGGGATGGAATACGCAGTATTCT. Amino acid sequence: CASSQPRGWNTQYS.